This T cell receptor (beta chain) was captured in a study of blood T cell repertoires in COVID-19. Sequencing used immunoSEQ multiplex PCR; TCRdb keeps in-frame clones, though not all of them. The table shows some 380,000 clones, with over 75% occurring only once. Recovery among Cohort 3 donors was established by two negative PCRs, clearance, or symptom resolution. Trimming took off 0 bases at V and 3 bases at J, with 11 bases between the two ends. The CDR3 runs 15 residues. The germline CDR1 and CDR2 sequences are ENHRY and SYGVKD. The sequenced material came from PBMCs or T cells enriched from blood (not recorded which). The TCR originated in a man younger than 45 who had recovered from COVID-19. The chain couples TRBV10-3 to TRBJ1-2; D is ambiguous. The CDR3 region has the DNA TGTGCCATCAGTGAGTCGTCAGGTTTAGACTATGGCTACACCTTC. Protein: CAISESSGLDYGYTF.